Listed below are T cell receptor beta chains from one sample, sequenced in a study of PD-1 blockade in mismatch repair-deficient tumors. TCRdb's table, derived via immunoSEQ multiplex PCR, lists solely in-frame clones and lacks some. The sample carries 80,000 to 130,000 clones, under 90% recorded once. The input for sequencing was peripheral blood, taken roughly eight months after starting pembrolizumab. These TCRs come from an adult with mismatch repair-deficient cancer. The CDR3 runs from the conserved cysteine through the conserved F or W. Each record gives: J gene, D gene, V gene, clone size, CDR3 protein, CDR3 DNA. A D gene is named only where the DNA matches it firmly. A clone size is listed for some rows: how often the clone was seen (once, few, many), or a class if it is expanded.

J: TRBJ2-3; D: NA; V: TRBV11-2; size: NA; CDR3: CASSPRPQSTDTQYF; DNA: TGTGCCAGCAGCCCGAGACCCCAGAGCACAGATACGCAGTATTTT
J: TRBJ2-2; D: NA; V: TRBV11-3; size: NA; CDR3: CASSLEGTGELFF; DNA: TGTGCCAGCAGCTTAGAGGGCACCGGGGAGCTGTTTTTT
J: TRBJ2-7; D: TRBD2; V: TRBV7-9; size: once; CDR3: CASSWGLAGYEQYF; DNA: TGTGCCAGCAGCTGGGGACTAGCGGGCTACGAGCAGTACTTC
J: TRBJ1-1; D: NA; V: TRBV14; size: NA; CDR3: CASSRGSEGRLGTEAFF; DNA: TGTGCCAGCAGCCGCGGATCGGAAGGGAGGTTAGGAACTGAAGCTTTCTTT
J: TRBJ2-7; D: NA; V: TRBV5-6; size: NA; CDR3: CASSKEVLWAFYEQYF; DNA: TGTGCCAGCAGCAAGGAGGTCCTCTGGGCGTTCTACGAGCAGTACTTC
J: TRBJ2-3; D: NA; V: TRBV7-3; size: NA; CDR3: CASSLTKDTQYF; DNA: TGTGCCAGCAGCTTAACCAAAGATACGCAGTATTTT
J: TRBJ2-1; D: TRBD1; V: TRBV10-3; size: NA; CDR3: CAISELGTGSYNEQFF; DNA: TGTGCCATCAGTGAGCTTGGGACAGGGAGCTACAATGAGCAGTTCTTC
J: TRBJ2-1; D: TRBD2; V: TRBV4-3; size: once; CDR3: CASSPLAGGFDEQFF; DNA: TGCGCCAGCAGCCCCCTAGCGGGAGGGTTCGATGAGCAGTTCTTC
J: TRBJ2-2; D: NA; V: TRBV30; size: NA; CDR3: CAWAPADWNTGELFF; DNA: TGTGCCTGGGCCCCAGCGGACTGGAACACCGGGGAGCTGTTTTTT
J: TRBJ2-7; D: NA; V: TRBV28; size: once; CDR3: CATWKYEQYF; DNA: TGTGCCACCTGGAAGTACGAGCAGTACTTC
J: TRBJ2-1; D: NA; V: TRBV21-1; size: NA; CDR3: CASTRSGTNNEQFF; DNA: TGTGCCAGCACCCGGAGCGGGACTAACAATGAGCAGTTCTTC
J: TRBJ2-1; D: NA; V: TRBV5-1; size: NA; CDR3: CASTEEGEQFF; DNA: TGCGCCAGCACTGAAGAGGGCGAGCAGTTCTTC
J: TRBJ2-1; D: NA; V: TRBV28; size: NA; CDR3: CASRPDYNEQFF; DNA: TGTGCCAGCAGGCCTGACTACAATGAGCAGTTCTTC
J: TRBJ1-2; D: TRBD1; V: TRBV6-4; size: NA; CDR3: CASSESPSQGFYGYTF; DNA: TGTGCCAGCAGTGAGTCCCCGTCACAGGGGTTCTATGGCTACACCTTC